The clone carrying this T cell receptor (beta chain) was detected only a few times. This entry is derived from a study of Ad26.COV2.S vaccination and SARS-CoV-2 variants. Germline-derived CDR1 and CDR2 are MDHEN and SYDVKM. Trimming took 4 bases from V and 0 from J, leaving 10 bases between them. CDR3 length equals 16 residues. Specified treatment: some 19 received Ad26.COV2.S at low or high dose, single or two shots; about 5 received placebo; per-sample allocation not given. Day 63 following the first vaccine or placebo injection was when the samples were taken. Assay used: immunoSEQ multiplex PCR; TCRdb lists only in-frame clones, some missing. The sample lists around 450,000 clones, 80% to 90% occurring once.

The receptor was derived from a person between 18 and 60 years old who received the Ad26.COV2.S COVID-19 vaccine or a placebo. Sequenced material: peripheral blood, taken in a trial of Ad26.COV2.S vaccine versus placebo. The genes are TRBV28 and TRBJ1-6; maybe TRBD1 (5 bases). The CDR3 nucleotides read TGTGCCAGCAGTTCAGGGTTTGGCTCCTATAATTCACCCCTCCACTTT. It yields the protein CASSSGFGSYNSPLHF. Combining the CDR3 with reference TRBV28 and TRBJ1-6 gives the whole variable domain DVKVTQSSRYLVKRTGEKVFLECVQDMDHENMFWYRQDPGLGLRLIYFSYDVKMKEKGDIPEGYSVSREKKERFSLILESASTNQTSMYLCASSSGFGSYNSPLHFGNGTRLTVT.